This T cell receptor beta chain was identified during a study of blood T cell repertoires in COVID-19 (dated by TCRdb to 2018 to 2021). In terms of the full investigation: Samples covering the acute and convalescent phases of COVID-19 were provided by collaborators in the United States, Italy and Spain. Where available, HLA class I and class II types were taken from metadata supplied by the sample provider and were not determined by assay-based typing. A de-identified subject ID, COVID-19 status, age in years and sex were almost always included in the sample metadata. The samples were drawn from two sources: the first 160 participants of the ongoing ImmuneRACE study, and 1,254 subjects contributed by 6 global collaborators. The repertoires were released in a freely available public database intended as a resource for research on the immune response to SARS-CoV-2. The dataset comprised deeply sampled blood TCRbeta repertoires from subjects exposed to, actively infected with, or recovered from COVID-19. The prospective study material was composed of cDNA or gDNA derived from T cells, B-cell-depleted T cells, or PBMCs.

CDR1 and CDR2, looked up from the germline V gene, are MNHEY and SVGAGI. Spanning cysteine to phenylalanine, the CDR3 consists of 14 amino acids. Of the read, only the CDR3 DNA is kept; its 42 bases are in frame from base 1. V is trimmed back by 6 bases and J by 4 bases, and the junction contains 5 bases that no gene match accounts for. In regard to this clone: Its antigen specificity is not known. Qualities for individual bases were not recorded, and no much larger clone is one base off.

The collaborating institutions used their own protocols to collect whole blood in K2EDTA tubes. For TCRbeta analysis, collaborators shipped samples in one of three forms: frozen whole blood, isolated PBMCs, or DNA extracted from either of those sample types. TCRbeta CDR3 regions were amplified from genomic DNA using the immunoSEQ Assay, a bias-controlled multiplex PCR. In the original analysis: Nucleated cell counts per sample were estimated from amplification of reference gene primers within the assay. To quantify the absolute abundance of each unique TCRbeta CDR3 rearrangement, sequence reads were collapsed and filtered. For each sample, productive Simpson clonality was calculated as the square root of Simpson's diversity index over productive rearrangements. TCRdb obtained this table from immuneACCESS and retained in-frame rearrangements with V and J assigned. These tables miss some clones; where compared with another copy, unresolved V genes account for less than half of the shortfall, and the remainder is unexplained. The V and J calls and clone size were taken over from that table, and D and trimming were inferred from the DNA. The sample table records about 190,000 clones; 90% of these occur just once. Clones ranked in the top ten supply approximately 0.56% of the sample.

Points the paper makes about the study in general: The quantity of clinical and demographic metadata differed by source and by participant and was supplied without curation.

The sample was peripheral blood. The rearrangement joined TRBV6-5 to TRBJ1-4, with TRBD1 matching 7 junction bases. The origin of this receptor is a man aged 50 to 60 with acute or convalescent COVID-19. CDR3 reads: CASRRQGINEKLFF. The nucleotide sequence reads TGTGCCAGCAGGCGACAGGGCATTAATGAAAAACTGTTTTTT.